Each of the 14 T cell receptor beta chains below was sequenced from the same sample in a study of response to subunit inactivated influenza vaccine. Each CDR3 protein gets one entry after TCRdb re-called the RT-PCR reads with MiXCR. The sample lists about 520,000 distinct CDR3 sequences, 25% occurring once. This specimen was CD4+ T cells sorted from PBMCs, taken about 5 days after vaccination. The source of these receptors is a man aged 45-65 years who received an inactivated influenza vaccine.

The CDR3 nucleotides read TGCAGTGCTAGTGGCAGGAGCTCCTACAATGAGCAGTTCTTC. Translating gives CSASGRSSYNEQFF. The rearrangement links TRBV20-1 to TRBJ2-1, with D unresolved. Germline-derived CDR1 and CDR2 are DFQATT and SNEGSKA (reference sequence). Trimming cost V 3 bases and J 0 bases, with 9 bases left between them. The CDR3 sequence is 14 residues long.

The V and J genes are TRBV20-1 and TRBJ2-7, with TRBD2 matching 13 bases. V lost 5 bases and J lost 2; bases outside the gene matches: 3. Germline V gene lookup returns CDR1 DFQATT and CDR2 SNEGSKA (reference sequence). CDR3 length: 14 amino acids. CDR3 in DNA: TGCAGTGCTGGAACTAGCGGGGGGGCCTACGAGCAGTACTTC. Its translation: CSAGTSGGAYEQYF.

J is TRBJ2-1 and V is TRBV7-8, with TRBD2 as a possible D gene (6 bases). Trimming took off 5 bases at V and 5 bases at J, with 22 bases between the two ends. Germline V gene lookup returns CDR1 SGHVS and CDR2 FQNEAQ. CDR3 length equals 17 residues. The CDR3 loop reads CASSRRSGVEGNNEQFF. CDR3 sequence (DNA): TGTGCCAGCAGCAGGCGTTCGGGGGTTGAGGGGAACAATGAGCAGTTCTTC.

The chain joins TRBV2 to TRBJ2-5, with TRBD1 as a possible D gene (5 bases). V lost 6 bases and J lost 3, with 8 bases in between. CDR3 length equals 12 residues. Germline CDR1 is SNHLY and CDR2 is FYNNEI. The CDR3 DNA sequence: TGTGCCAGCAGAGGCAGGGAAGAGACCCAGTACTTC. Its translation: CASRGREETQYF.

This rearrangement joins TRBV20-1 to TRBJ2-2; D may match TRBD1 or TRBD2 (5 bases each). The germline V gene has CDR1 DFQATT and CDR2 SNEGSKA (reference sequence). This CDR3 contains 12 residues. The V end lost 5 bases, the J end lost 4 bases, and 8 bases lay between the germline ends. The CDR3 DNA follows: TGCAGTGCTGGGACCCTCACCGGGGAGCTGTTTTTT. Amino acid sequence: CSAGTLTGELFF.

The table lists this clonotype with a few counts. The chain joins TRBV15 to TRBJ2-1; TRBD1 matches at 10 bases. The CDR3 is made up of 14 amino acids. Germline V gives CDR1 LNHNV, CDR2 YYDKDF (reference sequence). After removal of 4 bases from V and 7 bases from J, the junction contained 4 bases not matched to a gene. The CDR3 nucleotides read TGTGCCACCAGCACTGGGACAGGGGTGAATGAGCAGTTCTTC. Amino acid sequence: CATSTGTGVNEQFF.

Only one count was recorded for this clonotype. CDR3 in amino acids: CATSRGLAGGNEQFF. The CDR3 DNA reads as TGTGCCACCAGCAGGGGACTAGCGGGAGGGAATGAGCAGTTCTTC. This sequence joins TRBV15 and TRBJ2-1; 16 bases line up with TRBD2. Germline V CDR1 and CDR2: LNHNV, YYDKDF (reference sequence). The CDR3 has 15 residues. The junction had 0 bases not matched to a gene; V was cut back by 3 bases and J by 7 bases.

CDR3 bases: TGCGCCAGCGGAGTATTGGGGGAAGGAGAGCAGTTCTTC. Its protein is CASGVLGEGEQFF. This chain uses TRBV5-1 with TRBJ2-1; D tentatively reads TRBD1 or TRBD2 (5 bases each). V gave up 7 bases and J gave up 10 bases, with 18 bases separating them. The length of the CDR3 is 13 residues. Per the germline V gene, CDR1 is SGHRS and CDR2 is YFSETQ. Variable domain in full (rest from reference TRBV5-1 and TRBJ2-1): KAGVTQTPRYLIKTRGQQVTLSCSPISGHRSVSWYQQTPGQGLQFLFEYFSETQRNKGNFPGRFSGRQFSNSRSEMNVSTLELGDSALYLCASGVLGEGEQFFGPGTRLTVL.

V gene TRBV12-3 or TRBV12-4 combines with J gene TRBJ2-7; either TRBD1 or TRBD2 may supply D (5 bases each). V was cut by 5 bases and J by 7 bases, with 21 bases left in between. CDR3 length: 15 amino acids. Here the CDR3 DNA reads TGTGCCAGCAGTCCGCGTCGAACCGGGGCACAGGAGCAGTACTTC. It is translated as CASSPRRTGAQEQYF.

The chain carries TRBV5-6 and TRBJ2-2; no clear D gene. Germline CDR1 and CDR2: SGHDT and YYEEEE. The CDR3 spans 13 residues. The V gene lost 4 bases and the J gene lost 7 bases, with 11 bases spanning the gap. CDR3 in DNA: TGTGCCAGCAGCAAAATGGTCCTCGGGGAGCTGTTTTTT. Translated: CASSKMVLGELFF.

The chain employs TRBV4-1 and TRBJ1-2; a possible D gene is TRBD1 (5 bases). V was pared by 3 bases and J by 6 bases, with 20 bases between. The CDR3 extends over 16 amino acids. Germline V gene lookup returns CDR1 MGHRA and CDR2 YSYEKL. This CDR3 is CASSHGLKGQVHGYTF. CDR3 in DNA: TGCGCCAGCAGCCATGGACTGAAGGGGCAGGTCCATGGCTACACCTTC.

The chain recombines TRBV7-2 with TRBJ2-7; 7 nucleotides line up with TRBD1. The V and J ends lost 4 bases and 2 bases, in that order; junction bases with no gene match: 8. This CDR3 comprises 15 residues. Germline values: CDR1 SGHTA, CDR2 FQGNSA. The CDR3 sequence is CASSSSNRGTYEQYF. CDR3 coding DNA: TGTGCCAGCAGCTCGTCGAACAGGGGTACCTACGAGCAGTACTTC.

This clonotype was found a few times. The genes are TRBV5-1 and TRBJ2-1; 12 bases are shared with TRBD2. The CDR3 has 14 amino acids. Germline trimming cut 7 bases from V and 6 bases from J; bases unmatched to any gene: 5. The germline V gene encodes CDR1 SGHRS and CDR2 YFSETQ. CDR3 amino acids: CASQRTSGINEQFF. The CDR3 DNA sequence: TGCGCCAGCCAACGGACTAGCGGGATCAATGAGCAGTTCTTC.

The V gene is TRBV10-3, the J gene TRBJ1-5, with D perhaps TRBD1 (6 bases). The CDR3 is made up of 13 amino acids. Germline V lookup: CDR1 ENHRY, CDR2 SYGVKD. Trimming stripped 6 bases from V and 5 bases from J, with 11 bases between. CDR3 sequence: CAISGTLDQPQHF. The CDR3 DNA follows: TGTGCCATCAGCGGGACACTCGATCAGCCCCAGCATTTT.